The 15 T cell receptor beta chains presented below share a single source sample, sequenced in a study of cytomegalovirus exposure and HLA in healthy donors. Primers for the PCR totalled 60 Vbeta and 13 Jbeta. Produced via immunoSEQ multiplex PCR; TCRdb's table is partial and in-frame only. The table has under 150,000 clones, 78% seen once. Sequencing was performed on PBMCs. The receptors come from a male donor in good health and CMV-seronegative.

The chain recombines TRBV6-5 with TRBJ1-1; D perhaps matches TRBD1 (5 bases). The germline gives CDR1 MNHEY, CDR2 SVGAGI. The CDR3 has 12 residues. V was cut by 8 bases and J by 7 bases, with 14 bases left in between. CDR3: CASSGGFVEAFF. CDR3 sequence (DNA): TGTGCCAGCTCCGGGGGGTTCGTTGAAGCTTTCTTT.

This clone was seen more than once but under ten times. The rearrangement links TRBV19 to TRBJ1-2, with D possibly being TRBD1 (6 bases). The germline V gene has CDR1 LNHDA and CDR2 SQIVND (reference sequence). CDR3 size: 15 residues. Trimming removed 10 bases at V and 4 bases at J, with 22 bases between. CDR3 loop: CATKTGTTGVYGYTF. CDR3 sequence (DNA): TGTGCCACCAAAACCGGGACAACGGGCGTCTATGGCTACACCTTC.

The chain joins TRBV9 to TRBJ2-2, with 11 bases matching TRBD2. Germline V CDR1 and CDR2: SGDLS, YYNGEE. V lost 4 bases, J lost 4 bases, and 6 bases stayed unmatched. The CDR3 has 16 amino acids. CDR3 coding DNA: TGTGCCAGCAGCACTAGCGGGAGCGGTTTCACCGGGGAGCTGTTTTTT. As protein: CASSTSGSGFTGELFF.

The CDR3 DNA is TGTGCCAGTAGTAGTGGGACAGGGTCCTATGGCTACACCTTC. Encoded protein: CASSSGTGSYGYTF. The chain links TRBV19 to TRBJ1-2; 9 nucleotides agree with TRBD1. J was trimmed by 4 bases and V by 4 bases; bases with no gene match: 4. The CDR3 is 14 residues long. Germline CDR1 reads LNHDA; CDR2 reads SQIVND (reference sequence). Full variable domain (remainder filled in from reference TRBV19 and TRBJ1-2): DGGITQSPKYLFRKEGQNVTLSCEQNLNHDAMYWYRQDPGQGLRLIYYSQIVNDFQKGDIAEGYSVSREKKESFPLTVTSAQKNPTAFYLCASSSGTGSYGYTFGSGTRLTVV.

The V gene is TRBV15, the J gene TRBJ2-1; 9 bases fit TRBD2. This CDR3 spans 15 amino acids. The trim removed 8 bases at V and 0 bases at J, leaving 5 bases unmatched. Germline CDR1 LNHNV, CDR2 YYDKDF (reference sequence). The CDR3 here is CATASGRFSYNEQFF. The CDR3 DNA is TGTGCCACCGCAAGCGGGAGGTTCTCCTACAATGAGCAGTTCTTC.

The chain's CDR3 is CASRPRQGWEQYF. For the CDR3, the DNA is TGTGCCAGCAGACCTCGGCAGGGCTGGGAGCAGTACTTC. J is TRBJ2-7 and V is TRBV6-5; tentative D call: TRBD1 (5 bases). The CDR3 extends over 13 amino acids. V lost 6 bases, J lost 7 bases, and 16 bases lay in between. Germline V lookup: CDR1 MNHEY, CDR2 SVGAGI.

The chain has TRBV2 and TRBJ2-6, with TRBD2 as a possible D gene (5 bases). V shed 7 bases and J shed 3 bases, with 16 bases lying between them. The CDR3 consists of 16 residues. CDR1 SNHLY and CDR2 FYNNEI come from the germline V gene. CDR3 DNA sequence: TGTGCCAGCAACGAAAAGAGGGTATTTGGGGCCAACGTCCTGACTTTC. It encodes CASNEKRVFGANVLTF.

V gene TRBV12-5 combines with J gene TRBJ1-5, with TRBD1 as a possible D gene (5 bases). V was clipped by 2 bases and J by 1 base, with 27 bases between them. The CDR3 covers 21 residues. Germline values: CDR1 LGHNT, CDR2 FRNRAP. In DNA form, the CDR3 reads TGTGCTAGTGGTTTGTGGCCGGGACGAGGCCCGGGAGCCCTAAGCAATCAGCCCCAGCATTTT. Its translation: CASGLWPGRGPGALSNQPQHF.

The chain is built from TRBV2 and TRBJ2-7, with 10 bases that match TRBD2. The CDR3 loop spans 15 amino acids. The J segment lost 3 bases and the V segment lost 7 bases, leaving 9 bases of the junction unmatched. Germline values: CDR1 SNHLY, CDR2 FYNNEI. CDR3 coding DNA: TGTGCCAGCACCTCCTTAGCGGGGGGCGGCTACGAGCAGTACTTC. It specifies CASTSLAGGGYEQYF. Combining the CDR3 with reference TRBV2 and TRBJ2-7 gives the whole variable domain EPEVTQTPSHQVTQMGQEVILRCVPISNHLYFYWYRQILGQKVEFLVSFYNNEISEKSEIFDDQFSVERPDGSNFTLKIRSTKLEDSAMYFCASTSLAGGGYEQYFGPGTRLTVT.

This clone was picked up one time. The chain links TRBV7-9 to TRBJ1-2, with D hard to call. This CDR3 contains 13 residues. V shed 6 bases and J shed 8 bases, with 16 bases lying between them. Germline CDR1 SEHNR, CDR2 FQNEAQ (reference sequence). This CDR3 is CASRPGPGRGYTF. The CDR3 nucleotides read TGTGCCAGCAGGCCGGGTCCCGGAAGGGGCTACACCTTC.

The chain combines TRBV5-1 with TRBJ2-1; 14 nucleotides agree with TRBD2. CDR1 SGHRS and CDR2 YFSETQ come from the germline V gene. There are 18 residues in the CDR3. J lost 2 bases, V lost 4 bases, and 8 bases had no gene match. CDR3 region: CASSPGLAGGRPYNEQFF. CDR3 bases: TGCGCCAGCAGCCCAGGACTAGCGGGAGGTCGCCCCTACAATGAGCAGTTCTTC.

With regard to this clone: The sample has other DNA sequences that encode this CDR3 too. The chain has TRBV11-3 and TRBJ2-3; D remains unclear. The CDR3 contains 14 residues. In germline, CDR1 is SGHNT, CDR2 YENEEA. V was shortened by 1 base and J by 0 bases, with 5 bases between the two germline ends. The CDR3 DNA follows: TGTGCCAGCAGCTTAGGCGGTAGCACAGATACGCAGTATTTT. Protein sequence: CASSLGGSTDTQYF.

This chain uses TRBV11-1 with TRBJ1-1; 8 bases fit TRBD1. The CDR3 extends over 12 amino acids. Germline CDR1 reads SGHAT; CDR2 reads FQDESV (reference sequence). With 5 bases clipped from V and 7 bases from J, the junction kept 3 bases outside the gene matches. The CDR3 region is CASSPDRGEAFF. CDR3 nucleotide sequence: TGTGCCAGCAGCCCCGACAGGGGTGAAGCTTTCTTT.

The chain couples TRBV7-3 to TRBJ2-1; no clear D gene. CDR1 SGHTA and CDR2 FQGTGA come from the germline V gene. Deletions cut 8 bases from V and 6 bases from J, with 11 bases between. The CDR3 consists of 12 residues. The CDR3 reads CASVLRFNEQFF. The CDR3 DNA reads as TGTGCCAGCGTCCTTCGTTTCAATGAGCAGTTCTTC.

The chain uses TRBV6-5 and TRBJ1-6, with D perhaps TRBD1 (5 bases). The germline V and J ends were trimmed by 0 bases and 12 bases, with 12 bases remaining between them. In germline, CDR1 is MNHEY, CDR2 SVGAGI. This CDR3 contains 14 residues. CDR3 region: CASSYSAGKGPLHF. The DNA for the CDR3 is TGTGCCAGCAGTTACTCGGCAGGGAAGGGACCCCTCCACTTT.